The rows below give T cell receptor beta chains drawn from one sample of a study of T cell changes during pregnancy in multiple sclerosis. Assay used: immunoSEQ multiplex PCR; TCRdb lists only in-frame clones, some missing. The sample records under 40,000 clones, about 92% being singletons. The source was CD8+ T cells from peripheral blood mononuclear cells, collected before pregnancy. The source of these receptors is a female donor with multiple sclerosis, enrolled in a pregnancy study. The CDR3 runs from the conserved cysteine through the conserved F or W. The D gene is left open where the match is weak. Expanded clones are given a class, and other clones once, few, many or no size at all.

cdr3_nt cdr3_aa j_call v_call clone_size d_call
TGTGCCAGCAGCTTGACAGGGGGAAATGAAAAACTGTTTTTT CASSLTGGNEKLFF TRBJ1-4 TRBV7-9 NA TRBD1
TGTGCCACCAGCAGAGCGGGGGACAGGTACAATGAGCAGTTCTTC CATSRAGDRYNEQFF TRBJ2-1 TRBV15 NA TRBD1
TGTGCCAGCACCCCGGGGTCCGAGCAGTTCTTC CASTPGSEQFF TRBJ2-1 TRBV2 NA NA
TGTGCCAGCAGTCGGCGGGCGGGGGACTCCTACGAGCAGTACTTC CASSRRAGDSYEQYF TRBJ2-7 TRBV27 NA TRBD2
TGTGCAAGTCGCTTAGCAAACAAAGGCGAGGGTGCAACTAATGAAAAACTGTTTTTT CASRLANKGEGATNEKLFF TRBJ1-4 TRBV12-2 NA NA
TGTGCCACCAGCAGAGGGGGCCTATCTGGGGCCAACGTCCTGACTTTC CATSRGGLSGANVLTF TRBJ2-6 TRBV15 few NA
TGTGCCAGCAGCTTAGACAGGGCCACCGGGGAGCTGTTTTTT CASSLDRATGELFF TRBJ2-2 TRBV7-6 once NA
TGTGCCATCAGTGAGCCCGGGCGCGCCGACAGGCTTCCCACCGTTAACTATGGCTACACCTTC CAISEPGRADRLPTVNYGYTF TRBJ1-2 TRBV10-3 NA NA
TGTGCCAGCAGCGTAGGTTTTAGCGCTACCTACGAGCAGTACTTC CASSVGFSATYEQYF TRBJ2-7 TRBV9 NA NA
TGTGCCACCAGCTCAACGACTAGCAGCTTCTACAATGAGCAGTTCTTC CATSSTTSSFYNEQFF TRBJ2-1 TRBV15 NA TRBD2
TGCAGCGTTGACGGCAGGACAACAGATACGCAGTATTTT CSVDGRTTDTQYF TRBJ2-3 TRBV29-1 NA NA
TGTGCCAGCAGTGCGGAAATAGCGGGAGTGGCCCAGTACTTC CASSAEIAGVAQYF TRBJ2-5 TRBV6-1 NA TRBD2
TGTGCCAGTAGTCCCGGACAGGGGAACTATGGCTACACCTTC CASSPGQGNYGYTF TRBJ1-2 TRBV19 NA TRBD1
TGTGCCACCAGCAGAGCAGGACAGGGGGCGCCTGGAAACACCATATATTTT CATSRAGQGAPGNTIYF TRBJ1-3 TRBV15 NA TRBD1
TGTGCCAGCAGCCCGCCTGGACTAGCGGGAGAGCAGTTCTTC CASSPPGLAGEQFF TRBJ2-1 TRBV13 NA TRBD2
TGTGCCAGCAGTGGGGGAGGACCACATTATGGCTACACCTTC CASSGGGPHYGYTF TRBJ1-2 TRBV2 NA NA
TGTGCCAGCAGCGGTGGGGCAGGGGGCTATCAGCCCCAGCATTTT CASSGGAGGYQPQHF TRBJ1-5 TRBV9 few TRBD1
TGTGCCAGCAGTACGAACCGGAGGGCAGATACGCAGTATTTT CASSTNRRADTQYF TRBJ2-3 TRBV6-5 NA NA
TGTGCCAGCAGAACTCCCCGGACAGGGGTAATTAGCACAGATACGCAGTATTTT CASRTPRTGVISTDTQYF TRBJ2-3 TRBV28 NA TRBD1
TGTGCCAGCAGCTTGGCCAGGGACAGAACCCAAGAGACCCAGTACTTC CASSLARDRTQETQYF TRBJ2-5 TRBV5-5 NA TRBD1
TGTGCCAGCAGCCACGCGATAAGGGGTGGTACAACTAATGAAAAACTGTTTTTT CASSHAIRGGTTNEKLFF TRBJ1-4 TRBV4-2 NA NA
TGTGCCAGCACCCCCCCCGGGTCATACCCTTCTGAAGCTTTCTTT CASTPPGSYPSEAFF TRBJ1-1 TRBV5-4 once NA
TGTGCCAGCAGCCCACTCGCAAGGGGTGAGCAGTACTTC CASSPLARGEQYF TRBJ2-7 TRBV13 NA NA
TGTGCCAGCAGCTTGGGAAGTCTGAGGACTGAAGCTTTCTTT CASSLGSLRTEAFF TRBJ1-1 TRBV5-6 NA NA
TGTGCCAGTAGTACCACAGAAAACACTGAAGCTTTCTTT CASSTTENTEAFF TRBJ1-1 TRBV19 NA NA
TGTGCCAGCAGCTGGCTAACGGGGGGGAAGACCCAGTACTTC CASSWLTGGKTQYF TRBJ2-5 TRBV5-6 NA TRBD2
TGTGCCAGCAGCACAGGGTTTGAGACCCAGTACTTC CASSTGFETQYF TRBJ2-5 TRBV21-1 NA NA
TGTGCCAGCAGTGACAGGGCACTCGGGGGCTACACCTTC CASSDRALGGYTF TRBJ1-2 TRBV25-1 NA NA
TGTGCCAGCAGTGAAACTAGCGGACTCTACAATGAGCAGTTCTTC CASSETSGLYNEQFF TRBJ2-1 TRBV6-4 NA TRBD2
TGTGCCAGCGGATCGGAGAGTGAGCAGTTCTTC CASGSESEQFF TRBJ2-1 TRBV9 NA NA
TGTGCCATCGAGACAGGCACAGATACGCAGTATTTT CAIETGTDTQYF TRBJ2-3 TRBV2 NA NA
TGTGCCAGCAGTTCCCCACCACCGGGACAGGGAACAACCAGGTTGGCCAAAAACATTCAGTACTTC CASSSPPPGQGTTRLAKNIQYF TRBJ2-4 TRBV27 NA TRBD1
TGTGCCATCAGTGAACTAGCGGGACAAGAGACCCAGTACTTC CAISELAGQETQYF TRBJ2-5 TRBV10-3 NA TRBD2
TGTGCCAGCAGCTTAGGCCGGGGGGATCCATCCTCCTACAATGAGCAGTTCTTC CASSLGRGDPSSYNEQFF TRBJ2-1 TRBV7-8 NA TRBD2
TGTGCCAGCAGTTTAGCAACTTACGAGCAGTACTTC CASSLATYEQYF TRBJ2-7 TRBV28 once NA
TGTGCCAGCAGTTACGGAAGGTCCCAGCGATTGGACCAGCATTTT CASSYGRSQRLDQHF TRBJ1-5 TRBV6-6 NA NA
TGTGCCAGCAGCGGGGGACAGGGGGGTGAAGCTTTCTTT CASSGGQGGEAFF TRBJ1-1 TRBV9 NA TRBD1
TGTGCCAGCAGCGGTAGCGGGGAAGAGACCCAGTACTTC CASSGSGEETQYF TRBJ2-5 TRBV9 NA TRBD2
TGTGCCAGCAGCCCAACCTACAGGACAGGTGGCAATGAGCAGTTCTTC CASSPTYRTGGNEQFF TRBJ2-1 TRBV7-9 NA TRBD1
TGTGCCAGCAGAAGGACAGGGAGGGGTGAAAAACTGTTTTTT CASRRTGRGEKLFF TRBJ1-4 TRBV27 NA TRBD1
TGTGCCAGCAGTGAAGGAGGGGCAGGCGTATACGAGCAGTACTTC CASSEGGAGVYEQYF TRBJ2-7 TRBV25-1 NA NA
TGTGCCAGCAGCCAGGGGGGAGGCTCCGGGGGAGGGGCCAACGTCCTGACTTTC CASSQGGGSGGGANVLTF TRBJ2-6 TRBV28 NA NA
TGCAGCGTTCAGAACACCGGGGAGCTGTTTTTT CSVQNTGELFF TRBJ2-2 TRBV29-1 NA NA
TGTGCCTGGAGTTTAGTAGAGACAAAGTTCTATGGCTACACCTTC CAWSLVETKFYGYTF TRBJ1-2 TRBV30 NA NA
TGTGCCAGCATGGCGTCTAGCGGGAGCTCCTACGAGCAGTACTTC CASMASSGSSYEQYF TRBJ2-7 TRBV2 NA TRBD2
TGTGCCTGGAGCGACGGGACTGAAGCTTTCTTT CAWSDGTEAFF TRBJ1-1 TRBV30 NA NA
TGTGCCACCAGCGGCGACAGGCCCTCCTACAATGAGCAGTTCTTC CATSGDRPSYNEQFF TRBJ2-1 TRBV15 NA NA
TGCGCCAGCAGCCAAGGACAGGGAACTCTCTACGAGCAGTACTTC CASSQGQGTLYEQYF TRBJ2-7 TRBV4-1 NA TRBD1
TGTGCCAGCAGTTTATGGTTCCCGGGACTAGCCTCGGGGAATACGCAGTATTTT CASSLWFPGLASGNTQYF TRBJ2-3 TRBV28 NA TRBD2
TGCAGTGCTAGTCTTTACAATGAGCAGTTCTTC CSASLYNEQFF TRBJ2-1 TRBV20-1 NA NA
TGTGCCAGCAGCGGCGGACAGTCATCCAATCAGCCCCAGCATTTT CASSGGQSSNQPQHF TRBJ1-5 TRBV5-8 NA NA